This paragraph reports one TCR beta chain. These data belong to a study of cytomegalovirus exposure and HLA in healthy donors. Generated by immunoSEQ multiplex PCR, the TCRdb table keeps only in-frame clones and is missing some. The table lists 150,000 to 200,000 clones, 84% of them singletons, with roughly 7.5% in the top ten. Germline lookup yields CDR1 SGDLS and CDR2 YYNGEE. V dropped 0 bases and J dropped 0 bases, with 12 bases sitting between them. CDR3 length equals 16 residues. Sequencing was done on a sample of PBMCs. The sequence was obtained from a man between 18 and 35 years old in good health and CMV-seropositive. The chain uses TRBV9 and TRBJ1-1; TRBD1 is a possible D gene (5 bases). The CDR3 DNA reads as TGTGCCAGCAGCGTAGTTGACAGAATCATGAACACTGAAGCTTTCTTT. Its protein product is CASSVVDRIMNTEAFF.